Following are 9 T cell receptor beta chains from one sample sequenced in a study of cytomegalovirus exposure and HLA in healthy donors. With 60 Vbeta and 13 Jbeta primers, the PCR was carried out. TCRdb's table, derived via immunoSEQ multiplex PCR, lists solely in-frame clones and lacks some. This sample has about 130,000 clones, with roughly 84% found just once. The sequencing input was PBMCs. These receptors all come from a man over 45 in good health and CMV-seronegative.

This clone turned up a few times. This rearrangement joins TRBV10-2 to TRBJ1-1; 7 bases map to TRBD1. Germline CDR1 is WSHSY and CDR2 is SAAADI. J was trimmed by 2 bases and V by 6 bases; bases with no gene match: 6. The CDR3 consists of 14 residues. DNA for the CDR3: TGCGCCAGCAGAAGGACAGGAGCAAACACTGAAGCTTTCTTT. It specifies CASRRTGANTEAFF.

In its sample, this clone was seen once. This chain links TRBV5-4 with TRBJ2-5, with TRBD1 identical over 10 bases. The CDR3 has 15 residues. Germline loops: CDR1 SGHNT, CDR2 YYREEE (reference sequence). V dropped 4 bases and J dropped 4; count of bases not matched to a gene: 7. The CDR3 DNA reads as TGTGCCAGCAGCCCACGACAGGGGGCAGGAGAGACCCAGTACTTC. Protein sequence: CASSPRQGAGETQYF.

CDR3 sequence reads: CASNLAIGETQYF. CDR3 sequence (DNA): TGTGCCAGCAATCTAGCGATAGGAGAGACCCAGTACTTC. This rearrangement joins TRBV2 to TRBJ2-5; tentatively, D is TRBD2 (6 bases). The length of the CDR3 is 13 residues. V was pared by 7 bases and J by 4 bases, with 13 bases between. Germline assignment: CDR1 SNHLY and CDR2 FYNNEI.

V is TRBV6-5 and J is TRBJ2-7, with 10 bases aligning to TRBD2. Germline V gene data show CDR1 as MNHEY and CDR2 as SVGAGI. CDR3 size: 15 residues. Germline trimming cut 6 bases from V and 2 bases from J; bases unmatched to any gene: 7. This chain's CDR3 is CASRASGGEPYEQYF. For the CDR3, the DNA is TGTGCCAGCAGAGCCAGCGGGGGGGAACCCTACGAGCAGTACTTC.

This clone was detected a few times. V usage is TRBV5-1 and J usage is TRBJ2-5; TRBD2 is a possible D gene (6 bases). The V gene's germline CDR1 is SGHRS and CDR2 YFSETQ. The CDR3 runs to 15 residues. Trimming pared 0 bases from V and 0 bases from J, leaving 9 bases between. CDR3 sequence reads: CASSLAGTHQETQYF. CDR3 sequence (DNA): TGCGCCAGCAGCTTGGCCGGGACTCACCAAGAGACCCAGTACTTC.

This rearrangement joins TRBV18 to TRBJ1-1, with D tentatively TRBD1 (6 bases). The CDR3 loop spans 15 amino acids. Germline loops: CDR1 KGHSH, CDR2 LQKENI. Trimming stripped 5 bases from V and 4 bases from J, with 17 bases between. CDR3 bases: TGTGCCAGCTCATCCGAAGGGGGGAGGGTCACTGAAGCTTTCTTT. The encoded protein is CASSSEGGRVTEAFF.

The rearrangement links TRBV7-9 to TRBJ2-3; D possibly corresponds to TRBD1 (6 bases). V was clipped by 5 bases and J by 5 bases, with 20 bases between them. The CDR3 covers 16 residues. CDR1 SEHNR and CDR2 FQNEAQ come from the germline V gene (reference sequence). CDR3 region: CASSAPDSSEQDTQYF. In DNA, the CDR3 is TGTGCCAGCAGCGCACCGGACAGTTCGGAACAAGATACGCAGTATTTT.

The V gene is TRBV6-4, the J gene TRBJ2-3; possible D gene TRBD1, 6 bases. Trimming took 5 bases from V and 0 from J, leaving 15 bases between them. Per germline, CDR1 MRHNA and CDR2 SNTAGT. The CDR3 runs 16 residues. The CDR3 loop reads CASSRQAVTSTDTQYF. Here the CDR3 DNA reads TGTGCCAGCAGTCGACAGGCCGTCACTAGCACAGATACGCAGTATTTT.

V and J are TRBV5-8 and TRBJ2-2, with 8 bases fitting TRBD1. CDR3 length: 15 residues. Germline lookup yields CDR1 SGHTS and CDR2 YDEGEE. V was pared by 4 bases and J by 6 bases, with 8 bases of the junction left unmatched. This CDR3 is CASSLSQGVAGELFF. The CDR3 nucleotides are TGTGCCAGCAGCCTATCACAGGGGGTGGCCGGGGAGCTGTTTTTT.